This entry lists 10 T cell receptor beta chains sequenced from one sample in a study of blood T cell repertoires in COVID-19. Assay: immunoSEQ multiplex PCR; the TCRdb copy retains only in-frame clones and omits some. The sample shows approximately 190,000 clones, about four fifths of them seen only once. The sample was peripheral blood. These receptors were obtained from a man aged 60 to 75 with acute or convalescent COVID-19.

This chain links TRBV5-4 with TRBJ1-1; 10 nucleotides align to TRBD1. CDR1 and CDR2 from the germline V gene are SGHNT and YYREEE (reference sequence). Losses at the gene ends were 0 bases for V and 1 base for J; bases not matched to a gene: 3. This CDR3 comprises 16 residues. The CDR3 spells CASSLAGQGGNTEAFF. The CDR3 DNA reads TGTGCCAGCAGCTTGGCCGGACAGGGGGGGAACACTGAAGCTTTCTTT.

This chain connects TRBV12-3 or TRBV12-4 to TRBJ2-1; D gene uncertain. V lost 5 bases to trimming and J lost 13 bases, with 12 bases between them. CDR3 length: 11 amino acids. In DNA, the CDR3 is TGTGCCAGCAGTACCTTGACTCTCCAGTTCTTC. Translating it yields CASSTLTLQFF.

This rearrangement joins TRBV28 to TRBJ2-1, with 7 bases lining up with TRBD2. This CDR3 is 15 amino acids long. CDR1 and CDR2 from the germline V gene are MDHEN and SYDVKM. V lost 10 bases, J lost 4 bases, and 13 bases stayed unmatched. The DNA for the CDR3 is TGTGCCACGTTAGGTCCAGGAGCGGGATACAATGAGCAGTTCTTC. Translated, it gives CATLGPGAGYNEQFF.

This chain joins TRBV29-1 and TRBJ2-1, with 9 bases that match TRBD2. J lost 3 bases, V lost 8 bases, and 17 bases had no gene match. Per the germline V gene, CDR1 is SQVTM and CDR2 is ANQGSEA. There are 17 residues in the CDR3. The CDR3 here is CSSDRGSSGRNYNEQFF. Written as DNA, the CDR3 is TGCAGCTCTGATAGGGGGAGTAGCGGGAGAAACTACAATGAGCAGTTCTTC.

This sequence joins TRBV5-5 and TRBJ2-7, with D hard to call. V was cut by 0 bases and J by 7 bases, with 8 bases left in between. Germline values: CDR1 SGHKS, CDR2 YYEKEE (reference sequence). This CDR3 spans 12 amino acids. CDR3 region: CASSLEAGEQYF. DNA for the CDR3: TGTGCCAGCAGCTTGGAGGCAGGTGAGCAGTACTTC.

The rearrangement links TRBV7-8 to TRBJ2-7; tentatively, D is TRBD1 (6 bases). The CDR3 has 14 amino acids. With 5 bases removed from V and 0 bases from J, the gap between germline ends came to 11 bases. CDR1 and CDR2 (germline): SGHVS, FQNEAQ. CDR3 nucleotide sequence: TGTGCCAGCAGCGGGGGCAGAGTCTCCTACGAGCAGTACTTC. It encodes CASSGGRVSYEQYF. The full variable domain, its missing parts supplied by reference TRBV7-8 and TRBJ2-7, is GAGVSQSPRYKVAKRGQDVALRCDPISGHVSLFWYQQALGQGPEFLTYFQNEAQLDKSGLPSDRFFAERPEGSVSTLKIQRTQQEDSAVYLCASSGGRVSYEQYFGPGTRLTVT.

The chain has TRBV5-1 and TRBJ1-1, with D perhaps matching TRBD1 (5 bases). V lost 1 base to trimming and J lost 3 bases, with 16 bases between them. The germline CDR1 and CDR2 sequences are SGHRS and YFSETQ. The CDR3 sequence is 16 residues long. In nucleotides, the CDR3 is TGCGCCAGCAGCTTGAGGGGCATGGGCGGGGACACTGAAGCTTTCTTT. Amino acid sequence: CASSLRGMGGDTEAFF. Looking up the rest from reference TRBV5-1 and TRBJ1-1 gives the full variable domain: KAGVTQTPRYLIKTRGQQVTLSCSPISGHRSVSWYQQTPGQGLQFLFEYFSETQRNKGNFPGRFSGRQFSNSRSEMNVSTLELGDSALYLCASSLRGMGGDTEAFFGQGTRLTVV.

This rearrangement joins TRBV6-5 to TRBJ1-2, with a possible D match to TRBD1 (5 bases). CDR1 MNHEY and CDR2 SVGAGI come from the germline V gene. Between the trimmed V and J ends, which lost 0 bases and 4 bases, there was a span of 6 bases. The CDR3 spans 13 residues. CDR3 nucleotides: TGTGCCAGCAGTTACTCCAGGGTCTATGGCTACACCTTC. This translates into CASSYSRVYGYTF.

This chain uses TRBV3-1 (or the pseudogene TRBV3-2) with TRBJ1-5; a weak D match, TRBD1 (5 bases). Trimming took off 0 bases at V and 9 bases at J, with 12 bases between the two ends. The germline CDR1 and CDR2 sequences are LGHDT and YNNKEL (reference sequence). The CDR3 length is 14 residues. The CDR3 spells CASSQEQATTPQHF. In nucleotides, the CDR3 is TGTGCCAGCAGCCAAGAACAGGCCACAACGCCCCAGCATTTT.

CDR3 sequence: CASSGSGYGYTF. The CDR3, as DNA: TGTGCCAGTAGTGGTTCAGGATATGGCTACACCTTC. The J gene is TRBJ1-2, the V gene TRBV19; D gene ambiguous. This CDR3 contains 12 residues. The germline CDR1 and CDR2 sequences are LNHDA and SQIVND (reference sequence). Deletions cut 5 bases from V and 5 bases from J, with 9 bases between.